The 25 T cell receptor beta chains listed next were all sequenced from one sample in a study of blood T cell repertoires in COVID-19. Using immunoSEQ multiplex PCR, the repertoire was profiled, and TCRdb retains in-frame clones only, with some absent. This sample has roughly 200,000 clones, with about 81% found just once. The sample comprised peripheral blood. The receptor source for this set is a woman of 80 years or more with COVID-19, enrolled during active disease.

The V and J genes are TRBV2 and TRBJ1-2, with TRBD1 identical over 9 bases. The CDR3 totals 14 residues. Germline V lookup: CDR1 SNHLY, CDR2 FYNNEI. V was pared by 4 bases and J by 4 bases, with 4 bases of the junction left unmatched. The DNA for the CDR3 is TGTGCCAGCAGTGCACAGGGGGCGGTCTATGGCTACACCTTC. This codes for CASSAQGAVYGYTF.

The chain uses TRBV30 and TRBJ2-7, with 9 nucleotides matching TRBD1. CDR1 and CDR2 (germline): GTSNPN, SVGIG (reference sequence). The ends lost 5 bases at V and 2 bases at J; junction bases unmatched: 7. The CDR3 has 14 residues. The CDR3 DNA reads TGTGCCTGGGTTAGACAGGGGGTACCCTACGAGCAGTACTTC. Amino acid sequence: CAWVRQGVPYEQYF. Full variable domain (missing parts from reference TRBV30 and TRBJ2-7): SQTIHQWPATLVQPVGSPLSLECTVEGTSNPNLYWYRQAAGRGLQLLFYSVGIGQISSEVPQNLSASRPQDRQFILSSKKLLLSDSGFYLCAWVRQGVPYEQYFGPGTRLTVT.

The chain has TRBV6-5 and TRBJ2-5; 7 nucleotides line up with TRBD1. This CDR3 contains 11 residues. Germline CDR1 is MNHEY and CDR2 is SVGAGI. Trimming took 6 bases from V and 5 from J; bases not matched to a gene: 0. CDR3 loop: CASRQGETQYF. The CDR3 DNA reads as TGTGCCAGCAGACAGGGGGAGACCCAGTACTTC.

The CDR3, as DNA: TGTGCCAGCAGCGTAGAGTCAGGGGGACTTAATGGAAACACCATATATTTT. It yields the protein CASSVESGGLNGNTIYF. The rearrangement uses TRBV9 and TRBJ1-3; TRBD1 agrees at 7 bases. The germline gives CDR1 SGDLS, CDR2 YYNGEE. This CDR3 is 17 amino acids long. Trimming cost V 0 bases and J 3 bases; bases outside gene matches: 9. Together with reference TRBV9 and TRBJ1-3, the CDR3 gives the full variable domain: DSGVTQTPKHLITATGQRVTLRCSPRSGDLSVYWYQQSLDQGLQFLIQYYNGEERAKGNILERFSAQQFPDLHSELNLSSLELGDSALYFCASSVESGGLNGNTIYFGEGSWLTVV.

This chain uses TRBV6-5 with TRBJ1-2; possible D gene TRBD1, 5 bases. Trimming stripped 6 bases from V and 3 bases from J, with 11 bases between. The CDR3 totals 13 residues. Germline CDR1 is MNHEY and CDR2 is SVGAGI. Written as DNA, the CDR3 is TGTGCCAGCAGATTGGGGGGGGACTATGGCTACACCTTC. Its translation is CASRLGGDYGYTF.

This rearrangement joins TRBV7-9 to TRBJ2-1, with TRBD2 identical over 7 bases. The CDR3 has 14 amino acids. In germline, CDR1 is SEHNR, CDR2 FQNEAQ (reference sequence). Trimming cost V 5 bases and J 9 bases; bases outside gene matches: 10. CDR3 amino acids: CASSLEGGFSEQFF. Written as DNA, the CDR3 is TGTGCCAGCAGCCTCGAGGGAGGGTTCAGTGAGCAGTTCTTC.

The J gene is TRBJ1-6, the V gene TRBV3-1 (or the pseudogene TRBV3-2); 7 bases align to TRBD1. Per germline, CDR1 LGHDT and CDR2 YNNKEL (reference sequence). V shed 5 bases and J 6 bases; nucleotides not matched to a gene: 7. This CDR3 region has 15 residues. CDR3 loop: CASSSGGMSNSPLHF. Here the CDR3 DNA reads TGTGCCAGCAGCTCAGGGGGAATGAGTAATTCACCCCTCCACTTT.

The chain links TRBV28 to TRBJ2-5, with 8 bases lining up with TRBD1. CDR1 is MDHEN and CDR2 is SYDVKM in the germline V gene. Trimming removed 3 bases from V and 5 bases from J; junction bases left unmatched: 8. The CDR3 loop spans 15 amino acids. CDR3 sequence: CASSLQTGAGETQYF. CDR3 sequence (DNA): TGTGCCAGCAGTTTGCAGACAGGGGCGGGTGAGACCCAGTACTTC.

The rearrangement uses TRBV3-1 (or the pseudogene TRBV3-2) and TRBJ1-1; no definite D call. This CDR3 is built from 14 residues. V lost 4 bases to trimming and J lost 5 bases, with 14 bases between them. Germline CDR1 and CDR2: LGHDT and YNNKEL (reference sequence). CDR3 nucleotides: TGTGCCAGCAGCCTCGGGAGGCGTAGAACTGAAGCTTTCTTT. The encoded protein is CASSLGRRRTEAFF.

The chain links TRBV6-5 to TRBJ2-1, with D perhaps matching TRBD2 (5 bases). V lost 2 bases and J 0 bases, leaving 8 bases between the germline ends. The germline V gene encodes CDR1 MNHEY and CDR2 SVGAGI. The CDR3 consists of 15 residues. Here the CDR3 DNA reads TGTGCCAGCAGTTACAGACTAAGCTCCTACAATGAGCAGTTCTTC. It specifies CASSYRLSSYNEQFF.

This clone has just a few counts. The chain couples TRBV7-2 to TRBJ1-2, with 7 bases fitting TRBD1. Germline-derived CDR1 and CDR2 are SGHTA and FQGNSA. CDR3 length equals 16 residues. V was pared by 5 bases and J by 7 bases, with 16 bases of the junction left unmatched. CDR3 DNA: TGTGCCAGCAGCAACCCCCGGAGGGGGCAGGGGGGTGGCTACACCTTC. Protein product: CASSNPRRGQGGGYTF. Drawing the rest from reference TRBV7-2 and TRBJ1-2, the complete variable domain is GAGVSQSPSNKVTEKGKDVELRCDPISGHTALYWYRQSLGQGLEFLIYFQGNSAPDKSGLPSDRFSAERTGGSVSTLTIQRTQQEDSAVYLCASSNPRRGQGGGYTFGSGTRLTVV.

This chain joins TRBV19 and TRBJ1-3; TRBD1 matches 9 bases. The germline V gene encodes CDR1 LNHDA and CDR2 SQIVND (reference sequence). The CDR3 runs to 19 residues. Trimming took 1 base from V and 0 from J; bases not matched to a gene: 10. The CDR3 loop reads CASSIGAARTGASGNTIYF. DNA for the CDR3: TGTGCCAGTAGTATAGGGGCGGCCCGGACAGGGGCCTCTGGAAACACCATATATTTT.

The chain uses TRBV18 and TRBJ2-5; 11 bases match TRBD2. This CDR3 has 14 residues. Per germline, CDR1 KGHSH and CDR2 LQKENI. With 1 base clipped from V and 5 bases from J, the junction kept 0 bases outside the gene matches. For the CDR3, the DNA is TGTGCCAGCTCACCACTAGCGGGAGGGGAGACCCAGTACTTC. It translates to CASSPLAGGETQYF. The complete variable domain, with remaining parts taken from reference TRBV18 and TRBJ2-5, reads NAGVMQNPRHLVRRRGQEARLRCSPMKGHSHVYWYRQLPEEGLKFMVYLQKENIIDESGMPKERFSAEFPKEGPSILRIQQVVRGDSAAYFCASSPLAGGETQYFGPGTRLLVL.

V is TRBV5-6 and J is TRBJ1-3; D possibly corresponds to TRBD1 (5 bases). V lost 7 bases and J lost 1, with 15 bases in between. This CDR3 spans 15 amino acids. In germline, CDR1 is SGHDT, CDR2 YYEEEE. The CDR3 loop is CASQTMGGSGNTIYF. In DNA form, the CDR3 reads TGTGCCAGCCAAACTATGGGGGGGTCTGGAAACACCATATATTTT.

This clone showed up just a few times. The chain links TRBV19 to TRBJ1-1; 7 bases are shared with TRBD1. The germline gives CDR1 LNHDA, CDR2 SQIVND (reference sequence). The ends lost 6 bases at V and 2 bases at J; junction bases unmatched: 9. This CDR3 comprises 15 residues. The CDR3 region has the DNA TGTGCCAGTAGGGCAGCCGGGACAGTCAACACTGAAGCTTTCTTT. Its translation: CASRAAGTVNTEAFF.

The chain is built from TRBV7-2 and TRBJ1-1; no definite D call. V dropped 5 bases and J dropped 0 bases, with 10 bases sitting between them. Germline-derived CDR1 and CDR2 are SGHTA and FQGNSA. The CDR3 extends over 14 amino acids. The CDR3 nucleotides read TGTGCCAGCAGCGGCAGACTAATGAACACTGAAGCTTTCTTT. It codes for CASSGRLMNTEAFF.

The CDR3: CASSFAGETQYF. CDR3 DNA sequence: TGTGCCAGCAGTTTCGCGGGAGAGACCCAGTACTTC. The chain employs TRBV12-3 or TRBV12-4 and TRBJ2-5; D might be TRBD2 (5 bases). V was clipped by 3 bases and J by 4 bases, with 6 bases between them. The CDR3 is 12 amino acids.

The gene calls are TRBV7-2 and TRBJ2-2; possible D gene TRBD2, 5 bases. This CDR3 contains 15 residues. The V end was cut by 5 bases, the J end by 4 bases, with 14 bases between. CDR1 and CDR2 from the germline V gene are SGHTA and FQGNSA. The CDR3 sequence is CASSPPPAGTGELFF. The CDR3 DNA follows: TGTGCCAGCAGCCCCCCCCCGGCGGGCACCGGGGAGCTGTTTTTT.

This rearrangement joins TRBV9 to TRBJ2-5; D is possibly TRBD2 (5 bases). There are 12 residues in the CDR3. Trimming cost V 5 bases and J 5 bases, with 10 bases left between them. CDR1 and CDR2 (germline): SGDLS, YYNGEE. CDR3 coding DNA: TGTGCCAGCAGTACTAGAAGGGAGACCCAGTACTTC. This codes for CASSTRRETQYF.

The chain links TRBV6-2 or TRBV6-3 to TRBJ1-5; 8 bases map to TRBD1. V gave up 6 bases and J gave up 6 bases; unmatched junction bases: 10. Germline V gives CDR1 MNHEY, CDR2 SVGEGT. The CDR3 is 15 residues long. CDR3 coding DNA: TGTGCCAGCAGCGGTAGGACAGGGAAGTTTCAGCCCCAGCATTTT. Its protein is CASSGRTGKFQPQHF.

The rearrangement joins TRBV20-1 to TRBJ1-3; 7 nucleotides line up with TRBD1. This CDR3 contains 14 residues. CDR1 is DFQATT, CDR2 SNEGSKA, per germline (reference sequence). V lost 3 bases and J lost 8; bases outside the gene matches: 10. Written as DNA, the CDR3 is TGCAGTGCTAGTCCGGGACAGCGGGCTGACACCATATATTTT. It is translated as CSASPGQRADTIYF.

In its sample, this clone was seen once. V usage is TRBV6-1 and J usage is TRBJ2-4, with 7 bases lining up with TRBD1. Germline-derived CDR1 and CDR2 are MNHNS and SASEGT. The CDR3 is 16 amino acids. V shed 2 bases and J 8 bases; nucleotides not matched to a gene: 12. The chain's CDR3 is CASSERVQGSLDIQYF. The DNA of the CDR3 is TGTGCCAGCAGTGAAAGGGTACAGGGGTCTCTGGACATTCAGTACTTC.

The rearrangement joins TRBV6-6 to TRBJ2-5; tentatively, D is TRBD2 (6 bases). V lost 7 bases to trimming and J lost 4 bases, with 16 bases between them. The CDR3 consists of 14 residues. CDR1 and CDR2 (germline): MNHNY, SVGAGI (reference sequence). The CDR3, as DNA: TGTGCCAGCAAGGGCAGCTTGGGGGGAGAGACCCAGTACTTC. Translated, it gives CASKGSLGGETQYF.

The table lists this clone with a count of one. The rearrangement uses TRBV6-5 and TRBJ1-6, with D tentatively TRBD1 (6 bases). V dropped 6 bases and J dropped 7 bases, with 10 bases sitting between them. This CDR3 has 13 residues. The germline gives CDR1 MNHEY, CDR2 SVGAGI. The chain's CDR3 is CASRQGGNSPLHF. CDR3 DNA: TGTGCCAGCAGACAGGGTGGGAATTCACCCCTCCACTTT.

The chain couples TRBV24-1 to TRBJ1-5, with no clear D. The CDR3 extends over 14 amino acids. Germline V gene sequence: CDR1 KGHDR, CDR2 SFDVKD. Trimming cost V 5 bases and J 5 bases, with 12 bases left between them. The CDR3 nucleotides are TGTGCCACCAGTGTCTCCGGTACAGATCAGCCCCAGCATTTT. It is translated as CATSVSGTDQPQHF.